This is a list of T cell receptor beta chains from one sample in a study of T cells after yellow fever vaccination. TCRdb redid the calling of the 5' RACE reads with MiXCR, one entry per CDR3 protein. This sample has 620,000 or so distinct CDR3 sequences; less than 20% occur once, and the top ten carry roughly 17%. The material sequenced was PBMCs, taken about 5 days after the first yellow fever vaccination. Receptors were obtained from a man aged 18-30 years who received the YFV17D yellow fever vaccine. CDR3s include the opening cysteine and the closing phenylalanine or tryptophan. Each record gives: V gene, J gene, clone size, D gene, CDR3 protein, CDR3 DNA. D genes are given only for firm matches. The size of a clone is reported for some rows only, either as once, few or many, or as a class for expanded clones.

>TRBV20-1|TRBJ1-2|few|.
CSARPENAAGYTF
TGCAGTGCTAGGCCGGAAAACGCGGCTGGCTACACCTTC
>TRBV4-2|TRBJ1-1|few|.
CASSQDLTVLGAFF
TGTGCCAGCAGCCAAGACCTGACGGTTTTGGGAGCTTTCTTT
>TRBV2|TRBJ1-1|few|.
CASTQALGTEAFF
TGTGCCAGCACACAAGCGCTTGGGACTGAAGCTTTCTTT
>TRBV7-9|TRBJ1-2|.|.
CASSLEIGRYGYTF
TGTGCCAGCAGCTTAGAGATAGGAAGATATGGCTACACCTTC
>TRBV4-2|TRBJ1-2|few|TRBD1
CASSQGSDRGESYTF
TGTGCCAGCAGCCAAGGATCCGACAGGGGTGAAAGCTACACCTTC
>TRBV19|TRBJ2-5|few|TRBD2
CASSPRGTSGEETQYF
TGTGCCAGTAGTCCCCGCGGGACTAGCGGGGAAGAGACCCAGTACTTC
>TRBV15|TRBJ2-5|few|.
CATSRDPPTQYF
TGTGCCACCAGCAGAGATCCCCCGACCCAGTACTTC
>TRBV5-1|TRBJ1-1|.|TRBD1
CASSLRDSWRVNTEAFF
TGCGCCAGCAGCTTGAGGGACAGTTGGCGCGTGAACACTGAAGCTTTCTTT
>TRBV4-1|TRBJ2-7|.|.
CASSQGNYEQYF
TGCGCCAGCAGCCAAGGCAACTACGAGCAGTACTTC
>TRBV7-6|TRBJ2-1|.|TRBD2
CASSFPTLQRGGGQEQFF
TGTGCCAGCAGCTTCCCCACCCTCCAGCGGGGGGGCGGGCAGGAGCAGTTCTTC
>TRBV12-3/TRBV12-4|TRBJ1-5|few|.
CASSPGSRGNQPQHF
TGTGCCAGCAGCCCCGGGTCCCGGGGCAATCAGCCCCAGCATTTT
>TRBV18|TRBJ2-3|.|TRBD2
CASSPRSGGTDTQYF
TGTGCCAGCTCACCACGGAGCGGGGGGACAGATACGCAGTATTTT
>TRBV25-1|TRBJ2-2|.|.
CASRFSGELFF
TGTGCCAGCAGATTTTCCGGGGAGCTGTTTTTT
>TRBV4-3|TRBJ2-2|.|TRBD2
CASSQAVAGGNTGELFF
TGCGCCAGCAGCCAAGCGGTAGCGGGGGGCAACACCGGGGAGCTGTTTTTT
>TRBV28|TRBJ2-3|.|TRBD2
CASKPGLAGGGTDTQYF
TGTGCCAGCAAACCGGGACTAGCGGGGGGAGGTACAGATACGCAGTATTTT
>TRBV7-2|TRBJ2-5|few|.
CASSQKVRIQETQYF
TGTGCCAGCAGCCAGAAGGTGCGGATCCAAGAGACCCAGTACTTC
>TRBV5-4|TRBJ2-2|.|.
CATATSLDTGELFF
TGTGCCACCGCGACTAGTCTCGACACCGGGGAGCTGTTTTTT
>TRBV12-3/TRBV12-4|TRBJ2-7|.|TRBD1
CASSLFARQGANEQYF
TGTGCCAGCAGTTTATTCGCCCGACAGGGGGCCAACGAGCAGTACTTC
>TRBV7-2|TRBJ2-7|many|.
CASSAAGYEQYF
TGTGCCAGCAGCGCCGCGGGGTACGAGCAGTACTTC
>TRBV5-4|TRBJ2-1|.|TRBD2
CASSLVGGGIYNEQFF
TGTGCCAGCAGCTTGGTCGGCGGGGGGATCTACAATGAGCAGTTCTTC
>TRBV25-1|TRBJ1-2|.|TRBD1
CASSEGTGGDSYGYTF
TGTGCCAGCAGCGAGGGGACAGGGGGCGACTCATATGGCTACACCTTC
>TRBV11-2|TRBJ2-3|.|TRBD2
CASSSWEGADTQYF
TGTGCCAGCAGCTCCTGGGAGGGAGCAGATACGCAGTATTTT
>TRBV5-1|TRBJ2-5|few|TRBD2
CASSFRGGEKTQYF
TGCGCCAGCAGCTTTCGGGGGGGGGAGAAGACCCAGTACTTC
>TRBV5-4|TRBJ1-6|once|.
CASSLVGRQNSPLHF
TGTGCCAGCAGCTTGGTGGGACGGCAGAATTCACCCCTCCACTTT
>TRBV5-4|TRBJ2-7|few|.
CASTYSGSSHEQYF
TGTGCCAGCACCTACTCGGGGAGTTCCCACGAGCAGTACTTC
>TRBV1|TRBJ1-1|.|.
CTSNPRGTEAFF
TGCACCAGCAACCCGAGGGGGACTGAAGCTTTCTTT
>TRBV4-3|TRBJ1-1|.|.
CASSQSFAGIHQRNTEAFF
TGCGCCAGCAGCCAAAGCTTCGCGGGGATTCATCAGAGGAACACTGAAGCTTTCTTT
>TRBV20-1|TRBJ2-3|few|TRBD1
CSARGTANTDTQYF
TGCAGTGCCAGGGGGACAGCAAACACAGATACGCAGTATTTT
>TRBV12-3/TRBV12-4|TRBJ1-4|few|TRBD1
CASTSQAWRGLEKLFF
TGTGCCAGCACCTCCCAGGCCTGGAGGGGGCTGGAAAAACTGTTTTTT
>TRBV6-1|TRBJ1-1|.|TRBD1
CASSERDRGITEAFF
TGTGCCAGCAGTGAAAGGGACAGGGGTATCACTGAAGCTTTCTTT
>TRBV5-1|TRBJ1-1|.|.
CASSQDSMNTEAFF
TGCGCCAGCAGCCAGGACAGCATGAACACTGAAGCTTTCTTT
>TRBV6-5|TRBJ1-6|.|.
CASSYSGGSSSYNSPLHF
TGTGCCAGCAGTTACTCGGGGGGGTCGAGCTCCTATAATTCACCCCTCCACTTT
>TRBV9|TRBJ1-1|few|TRBD1
CASSTRDRVDTEAFF
TGTGCCAGCAGCACCCGGGACAGGGTTGACACTGAAGCTTTCTTT
>TRBV3-1|TRBJ1-3|few|.
CASSQDFRNTIYF
TGTGCCAGCAGCCAAGATTTCAGAAACACCATATATTTT
>TRBV4-2|TRBJ1-4|.|TRBD1
CASSQARGAVGEKLFF
TGTGCCAGCAGCCAAGCCAGGGGGGCTGTAGGTGAAAAACTGTTTTTT
>TRBV10-2|TRBJ2-5|few|TRBD2
CASRAPGRGASQETQYF
TGCGCCAGCAGGGCCCCAGGGCGGGGGGCCTCTCAAGAGACCCAGTACTTC
>TRBV20-1|TRBJ1-2|.|TRBD1
CSARGQGADGYTF
TGCAGTGCTAGAGGACAGGGGGCGGATGGCTACACCTTC
>TRBV12-3/TRBV12-4|TRBJ2-1|many|TRBD2
CASSPLAGLTNEQFF
TGTGCCAGCAGCCCGCTAGCGGGGCTTACCAATGAGCAGTTCTTC
>TRBV20-1|TRBJ2-2|.|TRBD2
CSAPVGGASGELFF
TGCAGTGCCCCCGTCGGGGGGGCCTCCGGGGAGCTGTTTTTT
>TRBV5-1|TRBJ2-3|.|TRBD2
CASTAPTGGDTDTQYF
TGCGCCAGCACCGCCCCGACCGGGGGGGACACAGATACGCAGTATTTT
>TRBV4-3|TRBJ1-2|.|.
CASSQERIEGGYTF
TGCGCCAGCAGCCAAGAGCGGATAGAAGGGGGCTACACCTTC
>TRBV11-2|TRBJ2-7|.|.
CASSYRGGGYEQYF
TGTGCCAGCAGCTATAGGGGGGGAGGTTACGAGCAGTACTTC
>TRBV6-2/TRBV6-3|TRBJ2-3|few|TRBD2
CASRSPGRGGPDTQYF
TGTGCCAGCAGATCGCCTGGGCGGGGGGGCCCAGATACGCAGTATTTT
>TRBV10-2|TRBJ2-7|.|TRBD2
CASRLHSGTSGSYEQYF
TGCGCCAGCAGACTACACTCAGGGACTAGTGGCTCCTACGAGCAGTACTTC
>TRBV29-1|TRBJ1-4|few|.
CSVDVGNLDEKLFF
TGCAGCGTTGATGTGGGGAATCTGGATGAAAAACTGTTTTTT
>TRBV9|TRBJ2-3|.|TRBD1
CASSPQGASVDTQYF
TGTGCCAGCAGCCCACAGGGGGCGAGTGTAGATACGCAGTATTTT